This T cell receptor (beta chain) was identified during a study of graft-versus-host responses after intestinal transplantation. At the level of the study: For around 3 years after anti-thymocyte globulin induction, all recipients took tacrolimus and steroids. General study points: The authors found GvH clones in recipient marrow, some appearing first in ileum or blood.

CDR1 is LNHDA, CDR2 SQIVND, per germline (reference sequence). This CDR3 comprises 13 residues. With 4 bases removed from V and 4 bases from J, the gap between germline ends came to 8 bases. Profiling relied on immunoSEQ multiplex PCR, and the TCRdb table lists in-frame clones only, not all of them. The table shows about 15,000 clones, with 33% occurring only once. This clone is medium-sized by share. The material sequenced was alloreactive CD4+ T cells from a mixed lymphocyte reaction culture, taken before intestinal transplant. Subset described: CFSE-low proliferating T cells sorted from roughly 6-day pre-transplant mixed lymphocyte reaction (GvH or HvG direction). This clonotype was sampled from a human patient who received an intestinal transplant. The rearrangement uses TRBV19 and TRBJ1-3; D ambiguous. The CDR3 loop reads CASSRGPGNTIYF. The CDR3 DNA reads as TGTGCCAGTAGTAGGGGTCCCGGAAACACCATATATTTT.